This TCR beta chain was sequenced in a study of cytomegalovirus exposure and HLA in healthy donors. Study details: Early released data comprised around 79 million unique TCRs from HLA-typed donors. Study-level findings and limits: Diagnosis of cytomegalovirus status made by the classifier reportedly showed high specificity and sensitivity. Accurate prediction of most subjects' HLA-A and HLA-B alleles from TCR beta sequences was reported.

Both 60 Vbeta primers and 13 Jbeta primers went into the PCR. The method was immunoSEQ multiplex PCR; TCRdb's version includes in-frame clones alone and lacks a portion of them. The listing contains 220,000 or so clones. Note on this clone: Its target is unknown.

Samples came from healthy bone marrow donors. The clonotype originates from a girl under 10 years old in good health and CMV-seropositive. What was sequenced was PBMCs.

The CDR3 nucleotides are TGTGCCAGCAGCTTGTTATCTAGCACAGATACGCAGTATTTT. It specifies CASSLLSSTDTQYF. The V gene is TRBV5-4, the J gene TRBJ2-3; D is uncertain. Per germline, CDR1 SGHNT and CDR2 YYREEE (reference sequence). There are 14 residues in the CDR3. V was cut by 1 base and J by 0 bases, with 6 bases left in between.